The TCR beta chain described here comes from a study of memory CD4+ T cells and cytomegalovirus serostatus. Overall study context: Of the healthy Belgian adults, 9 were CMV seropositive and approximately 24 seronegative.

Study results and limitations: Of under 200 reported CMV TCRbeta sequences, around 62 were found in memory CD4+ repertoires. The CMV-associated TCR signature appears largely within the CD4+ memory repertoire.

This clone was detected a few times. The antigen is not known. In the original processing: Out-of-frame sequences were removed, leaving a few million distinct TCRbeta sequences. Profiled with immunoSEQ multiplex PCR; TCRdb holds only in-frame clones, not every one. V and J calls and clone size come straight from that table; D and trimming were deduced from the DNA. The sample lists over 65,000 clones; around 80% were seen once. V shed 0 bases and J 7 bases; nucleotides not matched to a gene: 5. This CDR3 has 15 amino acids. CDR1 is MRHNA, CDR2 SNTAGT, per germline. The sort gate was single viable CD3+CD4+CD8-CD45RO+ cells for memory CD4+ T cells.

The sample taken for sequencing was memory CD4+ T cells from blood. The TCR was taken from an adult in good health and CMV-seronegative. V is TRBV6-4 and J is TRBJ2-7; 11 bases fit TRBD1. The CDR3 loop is CASSDSDRGLGEQYF. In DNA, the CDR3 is TGTGCCAGCAGTGACTCGGACAGGGGGCTGGGGGAGCAGTACTTC.